This TCR beta chain came from a study of cytomegalovirus exposure and HLA in healthy donors. The PCR made use of 60 Vbeta and 13 Jbeta primers. Produced via immunoSEQ multiplex PCR; TCRdb's table is partial and in-frame only. Of 200,000 to 250,000 clones listed, around 80% are singletons. Germline V gene lookup returns CDR1 ENHRY and CDR2 SYGVKD. V lost 2 bases, J lost 4 bases, and 4 bases stayed unmatched. The CDR3 is made up of 14 amino acids. Specimen: PBMCs. J is TRBJ1-2 and V is TRBV10-3; TRBD1 agrees at 7 bases. The source of this sequence is a woman in her thirties or forties in good health and CMV-seronegative. The CDR3 DNA follows: TGTGCCATCAGTGAGGGGACAGTCCTCTATGGCTACACCTTC. Its protein product is CAISEGTVLYGYTF.